The 22 T cell receptor beta chains in this list originate from one sample, sequenced in a study of human T cells and chemical hapten exposure. One entry per CDR3 protein results from TCRdb running MiXCR on the RACE reads. The sample shows about 380,000 distinct CDR3 sequences, about 6.9% of them seen only once. Time point noted: patch test 2, 6 weeks after DPC sensitization. The sample's treatment: therapeutic diphenylcyclopropenone sensitization with weekly scalp DPC. The source was whole blood, collected in connection with sensitization to the hapten diphenylcyclopropenone (DPC). The receptors were sampled from a woman aged 18-30 years with alopecia areata. Some clones in this sample may be carry-over from other donors' samples.

This clonotype was counted ten times or more. The chain links TRBV7-2 to TRBJ1-2, with a tentative D call TRBD1 (6 bases). Trimming shortened V by 5 bases and J by 8 bases, and 24 bases separated the two germline ends. Germline V gives CDR1 SGHTA, CDR2 FQGNSA. The CDR3 runs 16 residues. The CDR3 spells CASSPSRQGRVRGYTF. The CDR3 DNA follows: TGTGCCAGCAGCCCCTCTAGGCAGGGGCGGGTGAGGGGCTACACCTTC.

This clonotype was detected only a few times. CDR3 sequence (DNA): TGTGCCAGCAGACGAACCATTGACAGACCCTACGAGCAGTACTTC. It specifies CASRRTIDRPYEQYF. The chain carries TRBV6-5 and TRBJ2-7; a weak D match, TRBD1 (5 bases). Germline assignment: CDR1 MNHEY and CDR2 SVGAGI. The ends were cut back, 6 bases at V and 2 bases at J, with 17 bases in the middle. There are 15 residues in the CDR3.

The rearrangement links TRBV28 to TRBJ1-1; no reliable D call. With 7 bases removed from V and 0 bases from J, the gap between germline ends came to 9 bases. Germline CDR1 and CDR2: MDHEN and SYDVKM. This CDR3 comprises 13 residues. The CDR3 loop is CASIGYVNTEAFF. The CDR3 DNA reads as TGTGCCAGCATAGGGTACGTGAACACTGAAGCTTTCTTT.

V is TRBV5-4 and J is TRBJ1-1, with D unresolved. CDR1 and CDR2 from the germline V gene are SGHNT and YYREEE (reference sequence). The CDR3 sequence is 12 residues long. V lost 4 bases and J 3 bases, leaving 7 bases between the germline ends. CDR3 sequence: CASSRPYTEAFF. CDR3 nucleotide sequence: TGTGCCAGCAGCCGACCGTACACTGAAGCTTTCTTT.

This clonotype was counted many times. The rearrangement uses TRBV6-2 or TRBV6-3 and TRBJ1-6, with a weak D call TRBD1 (6 bases). The V gene lost 2 bases and the J gene lost 10 bases, with 15 bases spanning the gap. The CDR3 has 15 amino acids. Germline values: CDR1 MNHEY, CDR2 SVGEGT. CDR3 amino acids: CASSYRGRGGSPLHF. Written as DNA, the CDR3 is TGTGCCAGCAGTTACCGCGGCAGGGGTGGCTCACCCCTCCACTTT.

There are a few counts of this clonotype. The rearrangement joins TRBV4-3 to TRBJ2-3; 7 bases agree with TRBD2. Germline CDR1 reads LGHNA; CDR2 reads YSLEER. V lost 0 bases, J lost 6 bases, and 15 bases stayed unmatched. This CDR3 contains 18 residues. CDR3 in amino acids: CASSQEITGGSSGDTQYF. The CDR3 DNA is TGCGCCAGCAGCCAAGAAATCACGGGGGGATCCTCCGGGGATACGCAGTATTTT.

This clonotype has just a few counts. The J gene is TRBJ2-7, the V gene TRBV27; 9 bases map to TRBD2. The germline V gene has CDR1 MNHEY and CDR2 SMNVEV (reference sequence). The junction had 13 bases not matched to a gene; V was cut back by 7 bases and J by 3 bases. The CDR3 has 16 residues. The CDR3 coding sequence is TGTGCCAGCAATCCAGGTTCGGGACTAGCTAACTACGAGCAGTACTTC. It translates to CASNPGSGLANYEQYF.

This clonotype was observed at least ten times. The rearrangement joins TRBV5-5 to TRBJ1-4, with 8 bases that match TRBD1. Losses at the gene ends were 4 bases for V and 7 bases for J; bases not matched to a gene: 12. The length of the CDR3 is 16 residues. Per the germline V gene, CDR1 is SGHKS and CDR2 is YYEKEE (reference sequence). In DNA form, the CDR3 reads TGTGCCAGCAGCCCGAACACGGACAGGGACTTTGAAAAACTGTTTTTT. It specifies CASSPNTDRDFEKLFF.

This sequence joins TRBV4-2 and TRBJ2-1; the D gene is possibly TRBD2 (7 bases). Per the germline V gene, CDR1 is LGHNA and CDR2 is YNFKEQ. This CDR3 region has 15 residues. Between the trimmed V and J ends, which lost 4 bases and 5 bases, there was a span of 15 bases. CDR3: CASSPLGGAHNEQFF. The CDR3 region has the DNA TGTGCCAGCAGCCCTCTTGGGGGGGCCCACAATGAGCAGTTCTTC.

This clonotype was seen a few times. The chain couples TRBV3-1 to TRBJ2-4; the D is unclear. This CDR3 has 14 amino acids. V gave up 3 bases and J gave up 7 bases, with 13 bases separating them. Per the germline V gene, CDR1 is LGHDT and CDR2 is YNNKEL (reference sequence). CDR3 sequence reads: CASSQGLGRNIQYF. CDR3 bases: TGTGCCAGCAGCCAGGGTCTAGGGCGGAACATTCAGTACTTC.

This rearrangement joins TRBV10-3 to TRBJ2-7; 11 positions agree with TRBD1. There are 15 residues in the CDR3. The trim removed 7 bases at V and 11 bases at J, leaving 16 bases unmatched. Per the germline V gene, CDR1 is ENHRY and CDR2 is SYGVKD. CDR3 loop: CAIKENWDRGDVEYF. The CDR3 DNA sequence: TGTGCCATCAAGGAAAATTGGGACAGGGGGGACGTGGAGTACTTC.

This clonotype showed up many times. The rearrangement uses TRBV4-3 and TRBJ1-1; D ambiguous. The V gene lost 0 bases and the J gene lost 5 bases, with 7 bases spanning the gap. Germline CDR1 and CDR2: LGHNA and YSLEER. CDR3 length: 13 amino acids. Written as DNA, the CDR3 is TGCGCCAGCAGCCAAGATCGGGAAACTGAAGCTTTCTTT. Translating gives CASSQDRETEAFF.

This clonotype was recorded a few times. The rearrangement uses TRBV7-9 and TRBJ2-2; TRBD1 or TRBD2 may be the D gene (5 bases each). The CDR3 runs to 15 residues. The V gene's germline CDR1 is SEHNR and CDR2 FQNEAQ (reference sequence). Trimming left V 5 bases short and J 3 bases short, with 13 bases between. The CDR3 is CASSPPGRDTGELFF. The CDR3 nucleotides are TGTGCCAGCAGCCCGCCGGGACGGGACACCGGGGAGCTGTTTTTT.

This clonotype was found a few times. The chain links TRBV2 to TRBJ1-2; 7 positions agree with TRBD1. Germline-derived CDR1 and CDR2 are SNHLY and FYNNEI. The CDR3 runs 18 residues. With 2 bases clipped from V and 2 bases from J, the junction kept 14 bases outside the gene matches. The CDR3 nucleotides read TGTGCCAGCAGTGAAATGCGAGGGGGCCGCCGGACCAACTATGGCTACACCTTC. Its protein is CASSEMRGGRRTNYGYTF.

This clonotype came up a few times. The chain links TRBV7-6 to TRBJ2-2; 13 bases are shared with TRBD2. The J segment lost 3 bases and the V segment lost 0 bases, leaving 4 bases of the junction unmatched. CDR3 length equals 18 residues. Germline V gene data show CDR1 as SGHVS and CDR2 as FNYEAQ. The DNA of the CDR3 is TGTGCCAGCAGCTTAGCCCGACTAGCGGGGGGATACACCGGGGAGCTGTTTTTT. Amino acid sequence: CASSLARLAGGYTGELFF.

The sample holds a few counts of this clonotype. The V call is TRBV14, the J call TRBJ2-3; 10 nucleotides align to TRBD1. J gave up 4 bases and V 2 bases, and 6 bases lay outside the gene matches. The CDR3 length is 16 residues. CDR1 and CDR2 (germline): SGHDN, FVKESK. The chain's CDR3 is CASSQPDRGPADTQYF. CDR3 DNA: TGTGCCAGCAGCCAACCAGACAGGGGGCCCGCAGATACGCAGTATTTT.

This clonotype occurred many times. This sequence joins TRBV5-4 and TRBJ2-3, with no clear D. Germline V gene lookup returns CDR1 SGHNT and CDR2 YYREEE (reference sequence). Between the trimmed V and J ends, which lost 0 bases and 3 bases, there was a span of 14 bases. The CDR3 contains 16 residues. CDR3 in amino acids: CASSLGDPQGTDTQYF. The CDR3 nucleotides read TGTGCCAGCAGCTTGGGGGATCCTCAAGGGACAGATACGCAGTATTTT.

This clonotype was seen more than once but under ten times. The genes are TRBV5-6 and TRBJ2-1; D call uncertain. The germline V and J ends were trimmed by 3 bases and 10 bases, with 11 bases remaining between them. CDR3 size: 12 residues. Germline CDR1 is SGHDT and CDR2 is YYEEEE. This CDR3 reads CASSYGKGEQFF. CDR3 nucleotide sequence: TGTGCCAGCAGCTATGGGAAGGGAGAGCAGTTCTTC.

This rearrangement joins TRBV9 to TRBJ2-2, with 8 nucleotides matching TRBD1. V shed 4 bases, J shed 5 bases, and the junction held 7 bases outside the gene matches. The germline gives CDR1 SGDLS, CDR2 YYNGEE. The CDR3 has 15 residues. CDR3: CASSSTGERTGELFF. The CDR3 DNA is TGTGCCAGCAGCTCGACAGGGGAGAGGACCGGGGAGCTGTTTTTT.

This clonotype has only a few counts. The chain couples TRBV10-3 to TRBJ2-7; a weak D match, TRBD2 (6 bases). V lost 3 bases and J 7 bases, leaving 16 bases between the germline ends. This CDR3 contains 14 residues. CDR1 is ENHRY, CDR2 SYGVKD, per germline. The CDR3 sequence is CAISEMVRRDEQYF. CDR3 nucleotides: TGTGCCATCAGTGAAATGGTTCGGCGGGATGAGCAGTACTTC.

This clonotype was seen many times. The rearrangement uses TRBV10-3 and TRBJ1-2; D remains ambiguous. The germline CDR1 and CDR2 sequences are ENHRY and SYGVKD. Between the trimmed V and J ends, which lost 3 bases and 4 bases, there was a span of 3 bases. The CDR3 has 11 residues. CDR3 bases: TGTGCCATCAGTGACCGCTATGGCTACACCTTC. It codes for CAISDRYGYTF.

A few counts support this clonotype. The rearrangement joins TRBV12-3 or TRBV12-4 to TRBJ1-2; 8 bases are a match to TRBD1. The CDR3 loop spans 12 amino acids. V trimming: 7 bases; J trimming: 6 bases; junction bases outside the gene matches: 4. CDR3 in DNA: TGTGCCAGCACCAGGACAGGGAATGGCTACACCTTC. This gives the protein CASTRTGNGYTF.